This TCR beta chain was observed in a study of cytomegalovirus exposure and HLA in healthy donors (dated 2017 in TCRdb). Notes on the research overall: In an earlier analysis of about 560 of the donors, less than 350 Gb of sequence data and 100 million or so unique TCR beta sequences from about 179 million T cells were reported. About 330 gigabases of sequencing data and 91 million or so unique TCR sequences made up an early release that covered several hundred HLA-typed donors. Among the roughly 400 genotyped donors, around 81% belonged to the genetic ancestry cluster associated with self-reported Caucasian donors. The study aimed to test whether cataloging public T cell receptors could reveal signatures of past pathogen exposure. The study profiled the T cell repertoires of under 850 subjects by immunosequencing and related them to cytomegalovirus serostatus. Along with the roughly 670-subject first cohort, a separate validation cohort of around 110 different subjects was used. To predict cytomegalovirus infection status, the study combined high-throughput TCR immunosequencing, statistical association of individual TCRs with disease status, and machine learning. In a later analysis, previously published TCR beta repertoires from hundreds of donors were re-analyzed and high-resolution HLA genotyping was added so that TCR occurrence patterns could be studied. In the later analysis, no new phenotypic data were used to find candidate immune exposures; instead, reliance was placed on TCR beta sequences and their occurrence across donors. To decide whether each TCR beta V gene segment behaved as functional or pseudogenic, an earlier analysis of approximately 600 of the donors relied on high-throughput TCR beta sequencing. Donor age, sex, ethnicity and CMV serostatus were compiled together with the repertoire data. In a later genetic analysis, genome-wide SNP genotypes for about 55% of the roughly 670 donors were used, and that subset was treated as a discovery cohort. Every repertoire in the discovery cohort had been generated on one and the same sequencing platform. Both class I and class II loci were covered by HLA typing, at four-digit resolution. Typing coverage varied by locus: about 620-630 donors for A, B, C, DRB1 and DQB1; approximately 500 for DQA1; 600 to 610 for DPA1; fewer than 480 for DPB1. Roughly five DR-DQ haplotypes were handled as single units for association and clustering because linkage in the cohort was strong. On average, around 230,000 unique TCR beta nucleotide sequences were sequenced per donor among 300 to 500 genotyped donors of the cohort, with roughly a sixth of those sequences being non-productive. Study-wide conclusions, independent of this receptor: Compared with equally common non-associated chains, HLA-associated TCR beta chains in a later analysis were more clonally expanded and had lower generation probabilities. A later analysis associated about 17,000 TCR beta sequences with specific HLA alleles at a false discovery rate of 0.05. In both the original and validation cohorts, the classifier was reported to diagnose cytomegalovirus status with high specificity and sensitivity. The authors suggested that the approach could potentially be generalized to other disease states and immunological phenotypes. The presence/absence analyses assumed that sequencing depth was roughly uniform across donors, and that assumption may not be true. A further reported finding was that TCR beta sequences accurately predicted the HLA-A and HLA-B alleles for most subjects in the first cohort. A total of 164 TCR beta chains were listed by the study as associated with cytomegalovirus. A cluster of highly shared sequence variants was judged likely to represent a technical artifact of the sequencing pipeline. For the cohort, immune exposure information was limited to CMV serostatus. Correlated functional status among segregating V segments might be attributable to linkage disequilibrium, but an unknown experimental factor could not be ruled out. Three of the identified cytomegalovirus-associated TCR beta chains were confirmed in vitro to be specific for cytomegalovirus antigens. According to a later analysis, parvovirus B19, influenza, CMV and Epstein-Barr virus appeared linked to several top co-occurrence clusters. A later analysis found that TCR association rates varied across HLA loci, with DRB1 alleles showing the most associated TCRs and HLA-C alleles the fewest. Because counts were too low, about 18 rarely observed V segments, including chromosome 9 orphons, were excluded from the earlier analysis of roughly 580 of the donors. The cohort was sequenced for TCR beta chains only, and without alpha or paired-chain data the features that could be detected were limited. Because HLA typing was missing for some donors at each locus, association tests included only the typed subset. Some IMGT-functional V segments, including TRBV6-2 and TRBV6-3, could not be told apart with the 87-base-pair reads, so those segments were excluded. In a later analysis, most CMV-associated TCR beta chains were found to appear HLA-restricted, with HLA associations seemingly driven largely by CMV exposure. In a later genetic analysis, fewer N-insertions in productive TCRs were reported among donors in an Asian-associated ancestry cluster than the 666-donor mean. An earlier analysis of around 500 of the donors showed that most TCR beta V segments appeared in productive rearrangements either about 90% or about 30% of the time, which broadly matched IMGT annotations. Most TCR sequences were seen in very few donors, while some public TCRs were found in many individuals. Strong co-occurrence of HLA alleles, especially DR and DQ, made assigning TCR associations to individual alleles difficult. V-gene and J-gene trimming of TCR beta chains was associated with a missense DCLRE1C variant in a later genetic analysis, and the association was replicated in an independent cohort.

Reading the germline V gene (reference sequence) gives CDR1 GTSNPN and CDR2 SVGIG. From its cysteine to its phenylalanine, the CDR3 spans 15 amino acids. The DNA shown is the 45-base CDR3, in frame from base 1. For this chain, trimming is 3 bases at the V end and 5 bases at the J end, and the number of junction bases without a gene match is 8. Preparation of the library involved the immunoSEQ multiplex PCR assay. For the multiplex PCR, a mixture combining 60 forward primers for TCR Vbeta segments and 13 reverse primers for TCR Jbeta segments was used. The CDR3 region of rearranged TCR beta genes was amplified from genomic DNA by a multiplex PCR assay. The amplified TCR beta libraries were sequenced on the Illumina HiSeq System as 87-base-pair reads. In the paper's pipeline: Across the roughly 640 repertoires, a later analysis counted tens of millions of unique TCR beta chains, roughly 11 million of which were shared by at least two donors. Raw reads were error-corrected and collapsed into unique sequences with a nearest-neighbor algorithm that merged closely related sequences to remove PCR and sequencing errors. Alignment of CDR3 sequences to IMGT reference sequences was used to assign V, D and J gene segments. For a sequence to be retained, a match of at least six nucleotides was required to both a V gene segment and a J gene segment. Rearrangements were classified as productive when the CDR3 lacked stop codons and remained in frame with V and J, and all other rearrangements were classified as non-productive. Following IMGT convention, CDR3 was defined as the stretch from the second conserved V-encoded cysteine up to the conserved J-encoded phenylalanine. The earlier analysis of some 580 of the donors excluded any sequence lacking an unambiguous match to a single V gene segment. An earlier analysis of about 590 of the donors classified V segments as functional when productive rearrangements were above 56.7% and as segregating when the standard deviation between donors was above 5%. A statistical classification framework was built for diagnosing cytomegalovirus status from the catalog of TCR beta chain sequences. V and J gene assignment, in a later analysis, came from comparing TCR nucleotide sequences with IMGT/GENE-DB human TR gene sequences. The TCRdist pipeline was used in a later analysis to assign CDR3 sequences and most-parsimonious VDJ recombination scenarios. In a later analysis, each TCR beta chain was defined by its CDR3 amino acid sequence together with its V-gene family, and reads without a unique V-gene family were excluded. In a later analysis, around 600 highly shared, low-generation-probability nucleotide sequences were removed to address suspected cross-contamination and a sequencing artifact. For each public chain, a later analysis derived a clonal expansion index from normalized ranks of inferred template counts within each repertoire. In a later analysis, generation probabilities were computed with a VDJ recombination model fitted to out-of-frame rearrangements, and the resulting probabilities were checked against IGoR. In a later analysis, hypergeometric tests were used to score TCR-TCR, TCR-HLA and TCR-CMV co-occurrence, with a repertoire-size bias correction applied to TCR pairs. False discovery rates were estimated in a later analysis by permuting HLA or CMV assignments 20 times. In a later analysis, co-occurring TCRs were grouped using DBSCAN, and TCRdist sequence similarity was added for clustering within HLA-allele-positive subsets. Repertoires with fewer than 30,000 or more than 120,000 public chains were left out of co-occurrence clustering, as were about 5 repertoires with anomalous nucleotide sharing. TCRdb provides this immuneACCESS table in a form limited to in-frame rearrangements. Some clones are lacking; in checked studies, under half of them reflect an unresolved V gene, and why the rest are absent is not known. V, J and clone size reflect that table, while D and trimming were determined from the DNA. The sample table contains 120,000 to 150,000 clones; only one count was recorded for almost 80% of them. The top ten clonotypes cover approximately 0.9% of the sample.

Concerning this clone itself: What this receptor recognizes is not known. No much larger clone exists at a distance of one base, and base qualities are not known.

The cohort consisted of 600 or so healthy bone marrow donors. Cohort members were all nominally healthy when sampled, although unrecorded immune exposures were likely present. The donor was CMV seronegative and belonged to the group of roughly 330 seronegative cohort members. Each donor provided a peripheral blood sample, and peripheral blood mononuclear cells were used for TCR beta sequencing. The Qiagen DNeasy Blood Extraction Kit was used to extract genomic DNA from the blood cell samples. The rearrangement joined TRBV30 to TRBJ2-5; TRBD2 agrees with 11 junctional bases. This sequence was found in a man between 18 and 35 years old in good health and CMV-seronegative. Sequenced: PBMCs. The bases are TGTGCCTGGAGCGGGGCTAGCGGGGGGTGGGAGACCCAGTACTTC. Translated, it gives CAWSGASGGWETQYF.